A single sample is the source of the 8 T cell receptor beta chains below, sequenced in a study of blood T cells in healthy people across ages. Sample-barcoded 5' priming and a J-beta primer mix drove a second PCR of 7 to 11 cycles. TCRdb re-derived calls from the 5' RACE reads in MiXCR, one entry per CDR3 protein. The table shows 1.5 million to 2 million distinct CDR3 sequences, with roughly 52% occurring only once. The sample taken for sequencing was blood. Source of these receptors: a woman between 35 and 50 years old in good health.

The sample holds many counts of this clonotype. The J gene is TRBJ1-2, the V gene TRBV7-2, with 9 bases matching TRBD1. The CDR3 has 15 residues. CDR1 is SGHTA and CDR2 is FQGNSA in the germline V gene. V lost 4 bases and J lost 7; bases outside the gene matches: 10. The CDR3 DNA sequence: TGTGCCAGCAGCTCGATTACAGGGGGCTGGGGTGGCTACACCTTC. Protein product: CASSSITGGWGGYTF.

The chain combines TRBV6-6 with TRBJ1-5; D is uncertain. CDR3 length: 15 residues. Trimming pared 8 bases from V and 0 bases from J, leaving 14 bases between. Germline loops: CDR1 MNHNY, CDR2 SVGAGI (reference sequence). The CDR3 loop is CASVSRQRSNQPQHF. In nucleotides, the CDR3 is TGTGCCAGCGTCTCCCGACAACGTAGCAATCAGCCCCAGCATTTT.

This chain connects TRBV4-3 to TRBJ2-1; TRBD2 matches at 11 bases. The CDR3 length is 16 residues. Germline V gives CDR1 LGHNA, CDR2 YSLEER. V was pared by 0 bases and J by 6 bases, with 4 bases of the junction left unmatched. CDR3 coding DNA: TGCGCCAGCAGCCAAGAGGGAGGACTAGCGGGCAATGAGCAGTTCTTC. Its protein product is CASSQEGGLAGNEQFF.

A word on this clonotype: A much larger clone is a single base away; this may be a read error. The V gene is TRBV28, the J gene TRBJ2-1; D may correspond to TRBD1 or TRBD2 (6 bases each). V lost 1 base and J lost 8, with 12 bases in between. This CDR3 spans 14 amino acids. The germline CDR1 and CDR2 sequences are MDHEN and SYDVKM. DNA for the CDR3: TGTGCCAGCAGTTTATCGGGGGCGGCGGATGAGCAGTTCTTC. It translates to CASSLSGAADEQFF. Full variable domain (remainder filled in from reference TRBV28 and TRBJ2-1): DVKVTQSSRYLVKRTGEKVFLECVQDMDHENMFWYRQDPGLGLRLIYFSYDVKMKEKGDIPEGYSVSREKKERFSLILESASTNQTSMYLCASSLSGAADEQFFGPGTRLTVL.

This clonotype was observed a handful of times. The chain recombines TRBV7-2 with TRBJ2-5, with 7 nucleotides matching TRBD1. The germline CDR1 and CDR2 sequences are SGHTA and FQGNSA. The CDR3 covers 14 residues. V trimming: 7 bases; J trimming: 2 bases; junction bases outside the gene matches: 7. CDR3 DNA sequence: TGTGCCAGCACCCCTTGGGGACAGCAAGAGACCCAGTACTTC. Protein product: CASTPWGQQETQYF.

The chain links TRBV28 to TRBJ2-5, with a possible D match to TRBD1 (5 bases). CDR1 and CDR2 (germline): MDHEN, SYDVKM. The CDR3 contains 16 residues. The germline V and J ends were trimmed by 1 base and 5 bases, with 17 bases remaining between them. The CDR3 sequence: CASSLSRQHLGETQYF. For the CDR3, the DNA is TGTGCCAGCAGTTTATCCCGACAGCACTTAGGGGAGACCCAGTACTTC.

This CDR3 reads CSVLGHIQYF. DNA for the CDR3: TGCAGTGTCCTAGGACACATTCAGTACTTC. The chain combines TRBV20-1 with TRBJ2-4; no firm D call. The CDR3 sequence is 10 residues long. Germline CDR1 DFQATT, CDR2 SNEGSKA (reference sequence). V was shortened by 7 bases and J by 8 bases, with 9 bases between the two germline ends.

The chain links TRBV7-2 to TRBJ1-5, with 12 bases matching TRBD1. The CDR3 is made up of 15 amino acids. V lost 4 bases and J lost 7; bases outside the gene matches: 5. Germline values: CDR1 SGHTA, CDR2 FQGNSA. The CDR3 protein is CASSWDRGRGQPQHF. The CDR3 DNA is TGTGCCAGCAGCTGGGACAGGGGGCGCGGACAGCCCCAGCATTTT.